This note documents a single T cell receptor (beta chain) sequence. The data derive from a study of blood T cell repertoires in COVID-19. CDR1 is MNHEY and CDR2 is SVGAGI in the germline V gene. V lost 0 bases to trimming and J lost 6 bases, with 16 bases between them. The CDR3 runs to 16 residues. Clones were sequenced by immunoSEQ multiplex PCR, and TCRdb holds only the in-frame ones, with some missing. The data hold about 180,000 clones, with roughly 88% observed a single time. The sample consisted of PBMCs or T cells enriched from blood (not recorded which). This sequence originates from a woman aged 25 to 45 who had recovered from COVID-19. The V call is TRBV6-5, the J call TRBJ2-3, with D possibly being TRBD2 (5 bases). This CDR3 is CASSYSTGSRWDTQYF. CDR3 nucleotide sequence: TGTGCCAGCAGTTACTCGACGGGGAGTCGGTGGGATACGCAGTATTTT.